This record looks at one T cell receptor (beta chain) sequence and its context. These data originate in a study of control samples from healthy donors and cancer patients. Clones were sequenced by immunoSEQ multiplex PCR, and TCRdb holds only the in-frame ones, with some missing. The sample has 90,000 to 130,000 clones; about 80% are singletons. The receptor was isolated from a man aged 18-30 years in good health. The sequenced sample was blood.

This CDR3 is CASRYRSSYNEQFF. DNA of the CDR3: TGTGCCAGCAGGTACAGGAGCTCCTACAATGAGCAGTTCTTC. The chain combines TRBV6-5 with TRBJ2-1; D is possibly TRBD1 (5 bases). Germline CDR1 MNHEY, CDR2 SVGAGI. V was cut by 6 bases and J by 0 bases, with 9 bases left in between. The CDR3 is made up of 14 amino acids.